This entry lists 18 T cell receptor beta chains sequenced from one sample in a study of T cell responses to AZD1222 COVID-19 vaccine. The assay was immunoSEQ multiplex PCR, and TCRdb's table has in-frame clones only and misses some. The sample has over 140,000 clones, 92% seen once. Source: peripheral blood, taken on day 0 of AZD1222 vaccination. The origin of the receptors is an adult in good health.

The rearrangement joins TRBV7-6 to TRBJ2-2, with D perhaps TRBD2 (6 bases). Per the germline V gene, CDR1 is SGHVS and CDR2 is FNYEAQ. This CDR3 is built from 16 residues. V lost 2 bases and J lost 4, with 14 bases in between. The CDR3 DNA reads TGTGCCAGCAGCTTACAGGAGGCGGGAATCACCGGGGAGCTGTTTTTT. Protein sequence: CASSLQEAGITGELFF.

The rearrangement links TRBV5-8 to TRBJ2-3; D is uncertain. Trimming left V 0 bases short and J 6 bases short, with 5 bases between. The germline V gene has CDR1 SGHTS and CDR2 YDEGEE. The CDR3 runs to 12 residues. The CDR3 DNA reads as TGTGCCAGCAGCTTGGATCAGGATACGCAGTATTTT. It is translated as CASSLDQDTQYF. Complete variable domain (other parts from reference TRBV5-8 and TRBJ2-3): EAGVTQSPTHLIKTRGQQATLRCSPISGHTSVYWYQQALGLGLQFLLWYDEGEERNRGNFPPRFSGRQFPNYSSELNVNALELEDSALYLCASSLDQDTQYFGPGTRLTVL.

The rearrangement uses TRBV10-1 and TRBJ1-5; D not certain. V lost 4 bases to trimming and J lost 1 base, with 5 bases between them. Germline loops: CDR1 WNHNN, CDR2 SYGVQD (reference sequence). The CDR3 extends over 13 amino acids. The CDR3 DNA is TGCGCCAGCAGTGTAAGGAGCAATCAGCCCCAGCATTTT. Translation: CASSVRSNQPQHF.

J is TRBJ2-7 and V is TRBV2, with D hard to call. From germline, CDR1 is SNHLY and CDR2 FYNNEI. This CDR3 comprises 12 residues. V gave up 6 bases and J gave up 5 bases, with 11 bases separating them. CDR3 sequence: CASSLGPDEQYF. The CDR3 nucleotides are TGTGCCAGCAGCCTAGGACCTGACGAGCAGTACTTC.

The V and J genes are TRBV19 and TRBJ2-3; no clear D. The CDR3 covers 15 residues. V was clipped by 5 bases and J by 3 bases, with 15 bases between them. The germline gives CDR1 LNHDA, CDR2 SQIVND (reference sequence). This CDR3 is CASSLHPLQTDTQYF. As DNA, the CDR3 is TGTGCCAGTAGTCTCCACCCCCTGCAGACAGATACGCAGTATTTT.

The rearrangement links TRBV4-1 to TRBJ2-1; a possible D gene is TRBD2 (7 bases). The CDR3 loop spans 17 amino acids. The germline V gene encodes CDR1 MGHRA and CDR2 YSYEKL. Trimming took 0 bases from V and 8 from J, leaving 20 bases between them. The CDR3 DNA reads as TGCGCCAGCAGCCAAGATCCCGGCGGGGGCGGCGTGGATGAGCAGTTCTTC. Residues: CASSQDPGGGGVDEQFF.

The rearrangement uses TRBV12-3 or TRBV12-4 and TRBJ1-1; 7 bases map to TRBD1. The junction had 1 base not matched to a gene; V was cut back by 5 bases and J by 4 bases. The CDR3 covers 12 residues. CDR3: CASSPGGTEAFF. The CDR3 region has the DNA TGTGCCAGCAGTCCAGGGGGCACTGAAGCTTTCTTT.

The CDR3 region is CASSPTQNNSPLHF. CDR3 sequence (DNA): TGTGCCAGCAGCCCGACACAGAATAATTCACCCCTCCACTTT. V and J are TRBV28 and TRBJ1-6; D gene unclear. Trimming shortened V by 6 bases and J by 5 bases, and 11 bases separated the two germline ends. Germline loops: CDR1 MDHEN, CDR2 SYDVKM. CDR3 length equals 14 residues.

CDR3 sequence: CSASSAGASTDTQYF. The CDR3 DNA reads TGCAGTGCTAGTTCTGCGGGGGCTAGCACAGATACGCAGTATTTT. This chain joins TRBV20-1 and TRBJ2-3; possibly TRBD2 for D (7 bases). V gave up 3 bases and J gave up 0 bases, with 13 bases separating them. The CDR3 contains 15 residues. Germline values: CDR1 DFQATT, CDR2 SNEGSKA (reference sequence).

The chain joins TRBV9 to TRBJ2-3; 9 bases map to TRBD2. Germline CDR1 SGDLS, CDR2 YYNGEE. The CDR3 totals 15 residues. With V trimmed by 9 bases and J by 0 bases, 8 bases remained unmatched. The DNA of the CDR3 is TGTGCCACCTCGGGCGGGAGGGCCAGCACAGATACGCAGTATTTT. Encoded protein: CATSGGRASTDTQYF. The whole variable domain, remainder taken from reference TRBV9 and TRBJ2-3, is DSGVTQTPKHLITATGQRVTLRCSPRSGDLSVYWYQQSLDQGLQFLIQYYNGEERAKGNILERFSAQQFPDLHSELNLSSLELGDSALYFCATSGGRASTDTQYFGPGTRLTVL.

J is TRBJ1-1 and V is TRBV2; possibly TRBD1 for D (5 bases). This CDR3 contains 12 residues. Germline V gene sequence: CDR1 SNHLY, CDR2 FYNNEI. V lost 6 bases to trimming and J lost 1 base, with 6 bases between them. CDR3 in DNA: TGTGCCAGCAGGGGACCGAACACTGAAGCTTTCTTT. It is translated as CASRGPNTEAFF. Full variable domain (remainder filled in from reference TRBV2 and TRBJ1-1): EPEVTQTPSHQVTQMGQEVILRCVPISNHLYFYWYRQILGQKVEFLVSFYNNEISEKSEIFDDQFSVERPDGSNFTLKIRSTKLEDSAMYFCASRGPNTEAFFGQGTRLTVV.

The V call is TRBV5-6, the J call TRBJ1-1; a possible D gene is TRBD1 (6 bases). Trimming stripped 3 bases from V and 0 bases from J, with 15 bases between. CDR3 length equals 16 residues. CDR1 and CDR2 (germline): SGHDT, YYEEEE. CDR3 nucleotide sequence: TGTGCCAGCAGCTGGGCGACAGGATTCGTGAACACTGAAGCTTTCTTT. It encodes CASSWATGFVNTEAFF.

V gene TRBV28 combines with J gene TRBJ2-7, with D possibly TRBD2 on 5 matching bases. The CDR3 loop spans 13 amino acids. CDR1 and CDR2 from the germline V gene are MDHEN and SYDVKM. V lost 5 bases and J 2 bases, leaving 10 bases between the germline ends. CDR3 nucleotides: TGTGCCAGCAGTACAGACGGGACCTACGAGCAGTACTTC. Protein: CASSTDGTYEQYF.

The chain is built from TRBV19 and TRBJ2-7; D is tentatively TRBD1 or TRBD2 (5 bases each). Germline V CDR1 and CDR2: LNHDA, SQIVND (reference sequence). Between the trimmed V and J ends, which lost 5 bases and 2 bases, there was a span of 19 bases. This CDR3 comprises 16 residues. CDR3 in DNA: TGTGCCAGTAGTTTAGGGTGGGGACGGGAAACCTACGAGCAGTACTTC. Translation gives CASSLGWGRETYEQYF. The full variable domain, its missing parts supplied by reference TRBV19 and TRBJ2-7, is DGGITQSPKYLFRKEGQNVTLSCEQNLNHDAMYWYRQDPGQGLRLIYYSQIVNDFQKGDIAEGYSVSREKKESFPLTVTSAQKNPTAFYLCASSLGWGRETYEQYFGPGTRLTVT.

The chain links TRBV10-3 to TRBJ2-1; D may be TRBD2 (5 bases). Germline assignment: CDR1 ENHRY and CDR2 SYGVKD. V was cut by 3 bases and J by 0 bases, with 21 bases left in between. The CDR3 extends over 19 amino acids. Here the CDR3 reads CAISDGVVTDLSSYNEQFF. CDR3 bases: TGTGCCATCAGTGACGGGGTCGTGACCGACCTTAGCTCCTACAATGAGCAGTTCTTC.

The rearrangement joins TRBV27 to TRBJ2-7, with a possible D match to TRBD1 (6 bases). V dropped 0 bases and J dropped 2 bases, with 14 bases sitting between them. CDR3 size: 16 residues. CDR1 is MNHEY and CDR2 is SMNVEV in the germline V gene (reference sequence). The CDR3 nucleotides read TGTGCCAGCAGTTTATCGTTGGGACATATAACCTACGAGCAGTACTTC. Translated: CASSLSLGHITYEQYF.

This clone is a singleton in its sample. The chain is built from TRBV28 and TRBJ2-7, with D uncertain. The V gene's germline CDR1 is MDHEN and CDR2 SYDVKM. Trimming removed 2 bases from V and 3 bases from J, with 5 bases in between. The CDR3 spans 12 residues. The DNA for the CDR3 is TGTGCCAGCAGTTTAATCGGCTACGAGCAGTACTTC. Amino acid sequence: CASSLIGYEQYF. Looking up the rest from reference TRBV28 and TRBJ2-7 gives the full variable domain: DVKVTQSSRYLVKRTGEKVFLECVQDMDHENMFWYRQDPGLGLRLIYFSYDVKMKEKGDIPEGYSVSREKKERFSLILESASTNQTSMYLCASSLIGYEQYFGPGTRLTVT.

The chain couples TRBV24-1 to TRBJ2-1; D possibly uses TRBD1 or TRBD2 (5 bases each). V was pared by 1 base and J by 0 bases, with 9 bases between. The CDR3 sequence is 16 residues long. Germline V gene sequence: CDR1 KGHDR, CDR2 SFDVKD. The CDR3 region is CATSDFEGNSYNEQFF. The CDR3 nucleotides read TGTGCCACCAGTGATTTTGAGGGGAACTCCTACAATGAGCAGTTCTTC.